A single sample is the source of the 17 T cell receptor beta chains below, sequenced in a study of cytomegalovirus exposure and HLA in healthy donors. The data were produced by immunoSEQ multiplex PCR, yet TCRdb's version contains in-frame clones alone and is incomplete. The sample shows a few hundred thousand clones, roughly 88% of them seen only once. Sample: PBMCs. All receptors come from a woman aged 18-29 years in good health and CMV-seronegative.

The gene calls are TRBV6-5 and TRBJ2-5, with 10 positions matching TRBD2. Germline CDR1 and CDR2: MNHEY and SVGAGI. Unmatched junction bases numbered 2, after V lost 0 bases and J lost 4 bases. The CDR3 totals 15 residues. CDR3 sequence reads: CASSYSAGGPETQYF. The CDR3 DNA reads TGTGCCAGCAGTTACTCAGCGGGAGGGCCAGAGACCCAGTACTTC.

The chain employs TRBV4-3 and TRBJ2-7; D perhaps matches TRBD2 (6 bases). Germline V gene data show CDR1 as LGHNA and CDR2 as YSLEER. V dropped 1 base and J dropped 4 bases, with 23 bases sitting between them. This CDR3 region has 18 residues. The CDR3, as DNA: TGCGCCAGCAGCCAAGTTTTGTCCGGGCTAGCGAAAGGATACGAGCAGTACTTC. Translated: CASSQVLSGLAKGYEQYF.

The chain employs TRBV27 and TRBJ2-7; tentatively, D is TRBD2 (7 bases). CDR1 and CDR2 from the germline V gene are MNHEY and SMNVEV (reference sequence). The CDR3 spans 13 residues. V was shortened by 6 bases and J by 7 bases, with 16 bases between the two germline ends. As DNA, the CDR3 is TGTGCCAGCAGGTTTCGGGGGGCAGGTGAGCAGTACTTC. Translated: CASRFRGAGEQYF.

The J gene is TRBJ1-1, the V gene TRBV27; D gene ambiguous. The CDR3 totals 15 residues. V shed 4 bases and J shed 1 base, with 13 bases lying between them. Germline V gene data show CDR1 as MNHEY and CDR2 as SMNVEV (reference sequence). In nucleotides, the CDR3 is TGTGCCAGCAGTTATTCCCCAGATCCGAACACTGAAGCTTTCTTT. Residues: CASSYSPDPNTEAFF.

The J gene is TRBJ1-2, the V gene TRBV4-1; tentative D call: TRBD1 (6 bases). Germline CDR1 is MGHRA and CDR2 is YSYEKL. The CDR3 is 14 amino acids. With 1 base removed from V and 7 bases from J, the gap between germline ends came to 13 bases. CDR3 bases: TGCGCCAGCAGCCAAGTAGGGGGGGCGCGTGGCTACACCTTC. Its protein is CASSQVGGARGYTF.

This sequence joins TRBV7-2 and TRBJ2-7; D gene unclear. The assigned J gene may be wrong: the sequence end matches TRBJ2-5 better. The germline gives CDR1 SGHTA, CDR2 FQGNSA. The CDR3 is 14 residues long. The CDR3, as DNA: TGTGCCAGCAGCTTCAATTTTGTGAGGGAGACCCAGTACTTC. Its translation is CASSFNFVRETQYF.

This clone was counted a single time. The chain uses TRBV2 and TRBJ2-5; the D is unclear. The CDR3 is 10 amino acids. The V end lost 7 bases, the J end lost 4 bases, and 4 bases lay between the germline ends. From germline, CDR1 is SNHLY and CDR2 FYNNEI. The CDR3 protein is CASISETQYF. Here the CDR3 DNA reads TGTGCCAGCATATCAGAGACCCAGTACTTC.

V gene TRBV28 combines with J gene TRBJ2-2, with no clear D. There are 15 residues in the CDR3. Deletions cut 7 bases from V and 1 base from J, with 13 bases between. Germline values: CDR1 MDHEN, CDR2 SYDVKM. The CDR3 DNA sequence: TGTGCCAGCAAAAGGAGTCGACTGAACACCGGGGAGCTGTTTTTT. Encoded protein: CASKRSRLNTGELFF.

The chain joins TRBV5-1 to TRBJ2-1; 12 bases match TRBD2. The germline CDR1 and CDR2 sequences are SGHRS and YFSETQ. V gave up 4 bases and J gave up 3 bases; unmatched junction bases: 11. CDR3 length: 18 residues. This CDR3 reads CASSTGALAGGYYNEQFF. The CDR3 DNA follows: TGCGCCAGCAGCACGGGTGCACTAGCGGGAGGTTACTACAATGAGCAGTTCTTC.

This clone was observed once. The V gene is TRBV10-3, the J gene TRBJ2-1; TRBD2 aligns across 11 bases. The J segment lost 0 bases and the V segment lost 2 bases, leaving 3 bases of the junction unmatched. The CDR3 has 17 residues. CDR1 is ENHRY, CDR2 SYGVKD, per germline. DNA of the CDR3: TGTGCCATCAGTGAGCGACTAGCGGGGAGCTCCTACAATGAGCAGTTCTTC. Residues: CAISERLAGSSYNEQFF.

J is TRBJ2-1 and V is TRBV27; 8 nucleotides align to TRBD2. CDR3 length equals 14 residues. CDR1 and CDR2 from the germline V gene are MNHEY and SMNVEV (reference sequence). The ends lost 4 bases at V and 5 bases at J; junction bases unmatched: 4. The CDR3, as DNA: TGTGCCAGCAGTTCAGCGGGAGAGCACAATGAGCAGTTCTTC. Amino acids: CASSSAGEHNEQFF.

The V and J genes are TRBV15 and TRBJ1-2; 8 nucleotides match TRBD1. CDR1 LNHNV and CDR2 YYDKDF come from the germline V gene (reference sequence). This CDR3 spans 15 amino acids. Losses at the gene ends were 3 bases for V and 4 bases for J; bases not matched to a gene: 7. CDR3 bases: TGTGCCACCAGCAGTCGACGGACAGGGATCTATGGCTACACCTTC. Its translation is CATSSRRTGIYGYTF.

This chain connects TRBV4-1 to TRBJ1-3, with unresolved D. From germline, CDR1 is MGHRA and CDR2 YSYEKL. Deletions cut 2 bases from V and 0 bases from J, with 8 bases between. CDR3 size: 15 residues. The CDR3 is CASSQIISSGNTIYF. The CDR3, as DNA: TGCGCCAGCAGCCAAATCATCAGCTCTGGAAACACCATATATTTT.

CDR3 nucleotides: TGTGCCATCAGGGGGACAGGCAGCAATCAGCCCCAGCATTTT. It encodes CAIRGTGSNQPQHF. The chain links TRBV10-3 to TRBJ1-5, with TRBD1 matching 8 bases. The CDR3 sequence is 14 residues long. Trimming at V came to 6 bases and at J to 1 base, leaving 2 bases not matched to a gene. CDR1 is ENHRY and CDR2 is SYGVKD in the germline V gene.

The CDR3 nucleotides are TGTGCCAGCAGTGACTACACGGGACAGGGGTATCAGCCCCAGCATTTT. Its translation is CASSDYTGQGYQPQHF. This chain uses TRBV2 with TRBJ1-5; 10 nucleotides align to TRBD1. The CDR3 sequence is 16 residues long. J was trimmed by 5 bases and V by 3 bases; bases with no gene match: 7. Germline V gene sequence: CDR1 SNHLY, CDR2 FYNNEI.

CDR3 bases: TGCGCCAGCAGCCCCTGGACTAGCGGGAGTACGTCTCCCAAAAACATTCAGTACTTC. Residues: CASSPWTSGSTSPKNIQYF. The chain has TRBV5-1 and TRBJ2-4, with 13 bases identical to TRBD2. The CDR3 length is 19 residues. After removal of 4 bases from V and 2 bases from J, the junction contained 12 bases not matched to a gene. Germline V CDR1 and CDR2: SGHRS, YFSETQ.

The chain combines TRBV28 with TRBJ1-2, with 11 bases matching TRBD1. V shed 5 bases, J shed 4 bases, and the junction held 15 bases outside the gene matches. This CDR3 region has 18 residues. The germline V gene has CDR1 MDHEN and CDR2 SYDVKM. This CDR3 is CASSPRGDRGETFYGYTF. The CDR3 DNA reads TGTGCCAGCAGTCCACGGGGGGACAGGGGGGAAACCTTCTATGGCTACACCTTC.